The 21 T cell receptor beta chains listed next were all sequenced from one sample in a study of T cell repertoires in cytomegalovirus infection. Via MiXCR, TCRdb re-called the reads, giving one row per CDR3 protein. The repertoire holds under 350,000 distinct CDR3 sequences, with 20% to 25% as singletons. These receptors have no known antigen. The source material was cultured PBMCs, sampled from culture after CMV antigen stimulation. Receptors were obtained from a human donor in good health (CMV status not recorded). Some clones in this sample may be carry-over from other donors' samples.

This clonotype was seen ten or more times. The J gene is TRBJ1-2, the V gene TRBV6-2 or TRBV6-3; 8 bases map to TRBD1. The germline gives CDR1 MNHEY, CDR2 SVGEGT. The CDR3 extends over 14 amino acids. V dropped 8 bases and J dropped 4; count of bases not matched to a gene: 9. The CDR3 spells CASGPPTGAYGYTF. The CDR3 DNA follows: TGTGCCAGCGGCCCACCGACAGGGGCCTATGGCTACACCTTC.

The chain links TRBV29-1 to TRBJ2-5; D may be TRBD2 (6 bases). The CDR3 extends over 13 amino acids. Germline CDR1 SQVTM, CDR2 ANQGSEA. The V end lost 4 bases, the J end lost 7 bases, and 16 bases lay between the germline ends. In DNA form, the CDR3 reads TGCAGCGTTGTGAATAGCGGAGCTGGGACCCAGTACTTC. It codes for CSVVNSGAGTQYF.

This clonotype occurred many times. V usage is TRBV7-2 and J usage is TRBJ1-3; the match to TRBD1 covers 8 bases. Germline-derived CDR1 and CDR2 are SGHTA and FQGNSA. V trimming: 5 bases; J trimming: 0 bases; junction bases outside the gene matches: 6. This CDR3 has 16 residues. The CDR3 DNA follows: TGTGCCAGCAGCCCCGGACAGGGTGGCTCTGGAAACACCATATATTTT. Its translation: CASSPGQGGSGNTIYF.

V and J are TRBV28 and TRBJ2-3, with D possibly TRBD1 on 6 matching bases. The CDR3 consists of 15 residues. Germline V gene lookup returns CDR1 MDHEN and CDR2 SYDVKM. Trimming left V 7 bases short and J 0 bases short, with 14 bases between. This CDR3 is CASTLGQQSTDTQYF. The CDR3 DNA reads as TGTGCCAGCACACTCGGACAGCAGAGCACAGATACGCAGTATTTT. Drawing the rest from reference TRBV28 and TRBJ2-3, the complete variable domain is DVKVTQSSRYLVKRTGEKVFLECVQDMDHENMFWYRQDPGLGLRLIYFSYDVKMKEKGDIPEGYSVSREKKERFSLILESASTNQTSMYLCASTLGQQSTDTQYFGPGTRLTVL.

The chain uses TRBV4-3 and TRBJ2-3, with D unresolved. The V gene lost 4 bases and the J gene lost 1 base, with 18 bases spanning the gap. CDR1 and CDR2 from the germline V gene are LGHNA and YSLEER. CDR3 length: 17 amino acids. CDR3 sequence (DNA): TGCGCCAGCAGCCGGAATCTTTTGTCGTATGGCACAGATACGCAGTATTTT. Translating it yields CASSRNLLSYGTDTQYF.

The chain has TRBV12-3 or TRBV12-4 and TRBJ1-5; D remains ambiguous. The CDR3 is made up of 14 amino acids. The germline V and J ends were trimmed by 6 bases and 5 bases, with 14 bases remaining between them. This CDR3 reads CASSRSSGDQPQHF. In nucleotides, the CDR3 is TGTGCCAGCAGCCGTAGTAGTGGAGATCAGCCCCAGCATTTT.

As regards this clonotype: Just one base apart from a much larger clone, this may be a read error. V and J are TRBV7-2 and TRBJ1-2; D uncertain. From germline, CDR1 is SGHTA and CDR2 FQGNSA. V was shortened by 2 bases and J by 8 bases, with 6 bases between the two germline ends. The CDR3 extends over 11 amino acids. The CDR3 bases are TGTGCCAGCAGCTTAAATGGAGGCTACACCTTC. Residues: CASSLNGGYTF.

The sample holds many counts of this clonotype. The chain has TRBV7-2 and TRBJ2-7; 10 positions agree with TRBD1. V lost 6 bases, J lost 6 bases, and 11 bases stayed unmatched. CDR1 and CDR2 from the germline V gene are SGHTA and FQGNSA. The CDR3 consists of 15 residues. CDR3 loop: CASRKPGTGESEQYF. The CDR3 region has the DNA TGTGCCAGCAGGAAACCCGGGACAGGGGAAAGCGAGCAGTACTTC.

The chain recombines TRBV11-2 with TRBJ2-5; TRBD2 matches at 10 bases. Trimming cost V 3 bases and J 6 bases; bases outside gene matches: 7. This CDR3 is 15 amino acids long. CDR1 and CDR2 (germline): SGHAT, FQNNGV. The CDR3 coding sequence is TGTGCCAGCAGCTTGCTTACTAGCGGGACACAGACCCAGTACTTC. Its protein product is CASSLLTSGTQTQYF.

The chain recombines TRBV24-1 with TRBJ1-5; D gene uncertain. V was pared by 2 bases and J by 4 bases, with 8 bases between. The CDR3 extends over 14 amino acids. Per germline, CDR1 KGHDR and CDR2 SFDVKD. The DNA of the CDR3 is TGTGCCACCAGTGATTCCTCTTCTAATCAGCCCCAGCATTTT. This encodes CATSDSSSNQPQHF.

This clonotype was seen more than once but under ten times. CDR3 loop: CASSQGPSQTF. CDR3 bases: TGCGCCAGCAGCCAGGGCCCCTCTCAAACCTTC. The chain is built from TRBV4-1 and TRBJ1-2; D ambiguous. V was pared by 3 bases and J by 14 bases, with 13 bases between. The CDR3 length is 11 residues. Germline CDR1 is MGHRA and CDR2 is YSYEKL.

This clonotype was detected many times. V usage is TRBV7-2 and J usage is TRBJ2-5; D might be TRBD2 (7 bases). In germline, CDR1 is SGHTA, CDR2 FQGNSA. The V end was cut by 5 bases, the J end by 5 bases, with 21 bases between. The CDR3 covers 16 residues. CDR3 coding DNA: TGTGCCAGCAGCCCCAATATGGGGGGGGCCGGGGAGACCCAGTACTTC. It is translated as CASSPNMGGAGETQYF.

This clonotype occurred many times. This chain connects TRBV28 to TRBJ2-7; D may be TRBD1 (5 bases). Germline V CDR1 and CDR2: MDHEN, SYDVKM. V lost 7 bases and J lost 2, with 15 bases in between. This CDR3 spans 14 amino acids. The CDR3: CASTPGSGTYEQYF. CDR3 nucleotide sequence: TGTGCCAGCACTCCTGGGTCAGGGACCTACGAGCAGTACTTC.

This clonotype was seen at least ten times. The chain couples TRBV6-1 to TRBJ1-2, with D unclear. CDR1 MNHNS and CDR2 SASEGT come from the germline V gene. V lost 1 base, J lost 7 bases, and 16 bases lay in between. This CDR3 contains 15 residues. CDR3: CASSEDRDLRRGYTF. The CDR3 DNA sequence: TGTGCCAGCAGTGAAGACAGAGATCTTCGTCGTGGCTACACCTTC.

About this clonotype: No conserved phenylalanine or tryptophan ends this CDR3, so it is likely a read error. The rearrangement joins TRBV7-6 to TRBJ2-1, with D tentatively TRBD2 (6 bases). V was clipped by 0 bases and J by 5 bases, with 11 bases between them. The CDR3 sequence is 15 residues long. The germline CDR1 and CDR2 sequences are SGHVS and FNYEAQ. The DNA for the CDR3 is TGTGCCAGCAGCTTAGCGGAGCGGGCCAACAATGAGCAGTTCTTG. This gives the protein CASSLAERANNEQFL.

This clonotype has a handful of counts. The chain recombines TRBV4-1 with TRBJ1-2; D remains unclear. Germline CDR1 MGHRA, CDR2 YSYEKL. The V gene lost 6 bases and the J gene lost 4 bases, with 15 bases spanning the gap. This CDR3 region has 14 residues. CDR3 residues: CASSPVPGPYGYTF. The CDR3 coding sequence is TGCGCCAGCAGTCCGGTGCCCGGACCCTATGGCTACACCTTC.

V is TRBV6-2 or TRBV6-3 and J is TRBJ2-7, with TRBD1 as a possible D gene (5 bases). This CDR3 is 15 amino acids long. V was trimmed by 0 bases and J by 4 bases, leaving 13 bases between them. Germline values: CDR1 MNHEY, CDR2 SVGEGT. The DNA of the CDR3 is TGTGCCAGCAGTTACTCGAGTCGACAGAGGTACGAGCAGTACTTC. Translation: CASSYSSRQRYEQYF.

This clonotype was detected only a few times. The CDR3 here is CASSYGLGANYGYTF. In DNA, the CDR3 is TGTGCCAGCAGTTATGGTTTGGGGGCTAACTATGGCTACACCTTC. This sequence joins TRBV6-2 or TRBV6-3 and TRBJ1-2, with a weak D call TRBD1 (5 bases). The CDR3 spans 15 residues. Trimming took 3 bases from V and 0 from J, leaving 11 bases between them. Germline values: CDR1 MNHEY, CDR2 SVGEGT.

This clonotype has at least ten counts. This chain connects TRBV4-3 to TRBJ2-3, with 9 bases matching TRBD1. Germline CDR1 is LGHNA and CDR2 is YSLEER. V lost 0 bases and J lost 1; bases outside the gene matches: 11. The CDR3 extends over 19 amino acids. The CDR3 DNA reads as TGCGCCAGCAGCCAAGATGGGGGACAGGGCCGCCTGCGCACAGATACGCAGTATTTT. Translated, it gives CASSQDGGQGRLRTDTQYF.

The chain has TRBV18 and TRBJ1-2; tentatively, D is TRBD1 (5 bases). There are 16 residues in the CDR3. Trimming left V 2 bases short and J 4 bases short, with 17 bases between. Germline V CDR1 and CDR2: KGHSH, LQKENI. CDR3 amino acids: CASSPNLGTRGYGYTF. Here the CDR3 DNA reads TGTGCCAGCTCACCAAATTTGGGGACCCGAGGCTATGGCTACACCTTC. Complete variable domain (other parts from reference TRBV18 and TRBJ1-2): NAGVMQNPRHLVRRRGQEARLRCSPMKGHSHVYWYRQLPEEGLKFMVYLQKENIIDESGMPKERFSAEFPKEGPSILRIQQVVRGDSAAYFCASSPNLGTRGYGYTFGSGTRLTVV.

The sample holds many counts of this clonotype. The V call is TRBV7-9, the J call TRBJ2-1; D uncertain. CDR3 length equals 15 residues. CDR1 SEHNR and CDR2 FQNEAQ come from the germline V gene (reference sequence). V was trimmed by 0 bases and J by 2 bases, leaving 8 bases between them. CDR3 nucleotide sequence: TGTGCCAGCAGCTTAGCCCGGACCCCCTACAATGAGCAGTTCTTC. Protein product: CASSLARTPYNEQFF. The full variable domain, rest sourced from reference TRBV7-9 and TRBJ2-1, is DTGVSQNPRHKITKRGQNVTFRCDPISEHNRLYWYRQTLGQGPEFLTYFQNEAQLEKSRLLSDRFSAERPKGSFSTLEIQRTEQGDSAMYLCASSLARTPYNEQFFGPGTRLTVL.